This TCR beta chain was recovered during a study of human T cells and chemical hapten exposure. Across the whole study: Upper inner arm skin measuring around 2 cm by around 2 cm received 2% DPC for sensitization. General observations from the study: Relative to control repertoires, expanded TCRs gave rise to significantly more large CDR3 similarity clusters. Each of the donors had alopecia, so their immune responses may not resemble those of healthy people.

Unique molecular identifiers were attached to individual cDNA molecules during library preparation. TCRdb itself ran the RACE reads through MiXCR, one entry per CDR3 protein. The sample has some 180,000 distinct CDR3 sequences, about 22% seen once; the top ten hold roughly 2.5%. With regard to this clonotype: What it binds is not known.

The sample's time point: patch test 3, about 24 weeks after DPC sensitization. Treatment noted: therapeutic diphenylcyclopropenone sensitization with weekly scalp DPC. Material: whole blood, obtained in connection with sensitization to the hapten diphenylcyclopropenone (DPC). This TCR was recovered from a middle-aged woman with alopecia areata. Some clones in this sample may be carry-over from other donors' samples.

CDR3 in amino acids: CATSRDPGAGELFF. CDR3 nucleotide sequence: TGTGCCACCAGCAGAGATCCCGGGGCCGGGGAGCTGTTTTTT. V and J are TRBV15 and TRBJ2-2, with D perhaps TRBD2 (5 bases). The CDR3 loop spans 14 amino acids. V lost 0 bases, J lost 6 bases, and 8 bases lay in between. In germline, CDR1 is LNHNV, CDR2 YYDKDF (reference sequence).